This entry describes one T cell receptor beta chain. TCRdb keeps only in-frame clones here, not all; method: immunoSEQ multiplex PCR. The sample carries about 210,000 clones, more than 75% recorded once. The data were taken from a study of blood T cell repertoires in COVID-19. The V gene lost 6 bases and the J gene lost 3 bases, with 26 bases spanning the gap. Germline assignment: CDR1 LGHNT and CDR2 FRNRAP. This CDR3 region has 18 residues. The TCR was taken from a woman in her sixties or seventies with COVID-19, enrolled during active disease. Sequencing was carried out using peripheral blood. The rearrangement joins TRBV12-5 to TRBJ1-1, with D possibly TRBD1 on 6 matching bases. The CDR3 bases are TGTGCTAGTGGCCTGACCGTTGGGGGCGCCGGGTCGGACACTGAAGCTTTCTTT. Residues: CASGLTVGGAGSDTEAFF.